The rows below give T cell receptor beta chains drawn from one sample of a study of blood T cell repertoires in COVID-19. The method was immunoSEQ multiplex PCR; TCRdb's version includes in-frame clones alone and lacks a portion of them. The data contain hundreds of thousands of clones, 86% of them singletons. The sequencing input was peripheral blood. The receptor set was obtained from a woman aged 25-40 years with active or convalescent COVID-19. The CDR3 runs from the conserved cysteine through the conserved F or W. The order of the fields is J gene, V gene, D gene, clone size, CDR3 DNA, CDR3 protein. D genes are given only for firm matches. Some rows mark clone size as missing; the rest say once, few, many or name a class of expanded clone.

TRBJ2-7,TRBV2,TRBD1,-,TGTGCCAGCAGTGACCGGGGACAGGCCTTCTACGAGCAGTACTTC,CASSDRGQAFYEQYF
TRBJ2-7,TRBV29-1,TRBD1,once,TGCAGCGCCTCCCCAACACAGGGGAACGAGCAGTACTTC,CSASPTQGNEQYF
TRBJ2-6,TRBV5-1,-,-,TGCGCCAGCAGCCTCTACCGGGACATGAGCTCTGGGGCCAACGTCCTGACTTTC,CASSLYRDMSSGANVLTF
TRBJ2-3,TRBV24-1,TRBD1,-,TGTGCCACCTCCGGGACAGGGGGGATCAATACGCAGTATTTT,CATSGTGGINTQYF
TRBJ1-2,TRBV7-2,-,-,TGTGCCAGCAGCCGTTCTCTCGGCTACACCTTC,CASSRSLGYTF
TRBJ1-1,TRBV5-1,TRBD1,-,TGCGCCAGCAGCAGGACAGGGGGGACTGAAGCTTTCTTT,CASSRTGGTEAFF
TRBJ1-5,TRBV27,-,-,TGTGCCAGCAGTGCAAGAATGGTAGCCAATCAGCCCCAGCATTTT,CASSARMVANQPQHF
TRBJ2-5,TRBV19,-,-,TGTGCCAGTAGTATCCAGGTATCGTACCAAGAGACCCAGTACTTC,CASSIQVSYQETQYF
TRBJ2-3,TRBV2,-,-,TGTGCCAGCAACCGGGGGAGCACAGATACGCAGTATTTT,CASNRGSTDTQYF
TRBJ1-6,TRBV10-1,TRBD1,-,TGCGCCAGCAGTGAAATTCGGGACAGGGCCTCACCCCTCCACTTT,CASSEIRDRASPLHF
TRBJ2-1,TRBV4-1,TRBD2,-,TGCGCCAGCAGCCAAGGCCTAGCGGGGGGCCGCTCCTACAATGAGCAGTTCTTC,CASSQGLAGGRSYNEQFF
TRBJ2-7,TRBV2,TRBD2,-,TGTGCCCCAGGGTATTGGCGGGAGAGATCCTACGAGCAGTACTTC,CAPGYWRERSYEQYF
TRBJ2-1,TRBV5-5,-,-,TGTGCCAGCAGCCCCGGGACACACTACAATGAGCAGTTCTTC,CASSPGTHYNEQFF
TRBJ2-1,TRBV12-3/TRBV12-4,TRBD1,-,TGTGCCAGCGGGTGGGACAGTTACAATGAGCAGTTCTTC,CASGWDSYNEQFF
TRBJ1-2,TRBV4-1,-,once,TGCGCCAGCAGCCAAGTGGCCGACTATGGCTACACCTTC,CASSQVADYGYTF
TRBJ2-5,TRBV30,TRBD1,-,TGTGCCTGCGGGACAGGGTTCTCAGAGACCCAGTACTTC,CACGTGFSETQYF
TRBJ1-1,TRBV7-9,-,-,TGTGCCAGCAGCTTCTCAGGGGTTGGGGCTGAAGCTTTCTTT,CASSFSGVGAEAFF
TRBJ1-1,TRBV24-1,TRBD1,-,TGTGCCACCGGGAGGGACAGGAGCATCCTGACTGAAGCTTTCTTT,CATGRDRSILTEAFF
TRBJ1-6,TRBV6-5,TRBD1,-,TGTGCCAGCAGCGGGACAGGGGAGAATTCACCCCTCCACTTT,CASSGTGENSPLHF
TRBJ1-5,TRBV7-2,TRBD1,-,TGTGCCAGCAGCTTGGCACCGGGACAGAGTCAGCCCCAGCATTTT,CASSLAPGQSQPQHF
TRBJ1-2,TRBV14,-,-,TGTGCCAGCAGCCGCCTTTCGGAGGACTTCTATGGCTACACCTTC,CASSRLSEDFYGYTF
TRBJ1-1,TRBV2,TRBD1,-,TGTGCCAGCAGTGAGTCCCGGGACAGGCCCGAAGCTTTCTTT,CASSESRDRPEAFF
TRBJ1-5,TRBV6-5,-,few,TGTGCCAGCAGTTACTCTCAGTATAGCAATCAGCCCCAGCATTTT,CASSYSQYSNQPQHF
TRBJ1-1,TRBV5-1,-,-,TGCGCCAGCAGCTTCCGCGGAGGAACGGAATTGGAAGCTTTCTTT,CASSFRGGTELEAFF
TRBJ2-7,TRBV10-3,-,-,TGTGCCAACGAAAATCAGGGTAGCGGCGAGCAGTACTTC,CANENQGSGEQYF
TRBJ2-3,TRBV19,TRBD2,-,TGTGCCAGTAGTATAGGGACTAGAAGCACAGATACGCAGTATTTT,CASSIGTRSTDTQYF
TRBJ2-7,TRBV3-1/TRBV3-2,TRBD1,-,TGTGCCAGCAGCTACCCAGGGGGTGAGCAGTACTTC,CASSYPGGEQYF
TRBJ2-5,TRBV11-3,TRBD1,-,TGTGCCAGCAGCCCCCGGACAGGGGGCGGAGAGACCCAGTACTTC,CASSPRTGGGETQYF
TRBJ1-1,TRBV19,-,-,TGTGCCAGCCTCCCTCAAGGACACTTGAACACTGAAGCTTTCTTT,CASLPQGHLNTEAFF
TRBJ2-5,TRBV4-1,TRBD2,once,TGCGCCAGCAGCCCGGGGACTAGCGGGGGTAGGCAAGAGACCCAGTACTTC,CASSPGTSGGRQETQYF
TRBJ1-1,TRBV19,-,-,TGTGCCAGTAGTACCGAGAACAGGGACCTGAACACTGAAGCTTTCTTT,CASSTENRDLNTEAFF
TRBJ2-7,TRBV3-1/TRBV3-2,-,-,TGTGCCAGCAGCCAATCCGACCGGTGGGGGCCCTACGAGCAGTACTTC,CASSQSDRWGPYEQYF
TRBJ2-2,TRBV5-1,TRBD2,-,TGCGCCAGCAGCTCCGGACTAGCGGGAGTGCGGACCGGGGAGCTGTTTTTT,CASSSGLAGVRTGELFF
TRBJ1-2,TRBV6-5,-,once,TGTGCCAGCACCCTAAACGGGGGGGGCGCAGAGGGCTACACCTTC,CASTLNGGGAEGYTF
TRBJ1-1,TRBV7-9,TRBD1,few,TGTGCCAGCAGCTTGGAGGGGGCGACTGAAGCTTTCTTT,CASSLEGATEAFF
TRBJ2-1,TRBV5-4,TRBD2,-,TGTGCCAGCCGACTAGCGGGGTACAATGAGCAGTTCTTC,CASRLAGYNEQFF
TRBJ1-2,TRBV5-1,TRBD1,-,TGCGCCAGCAGCTTGGACCCAGGGGGCTTCTATGGCTACACCTTC,CASSLDPGGFYGYTF
TRBJ1-3,TRBV18,TRBD1,once,TGTGCCAGCCCAAAAACAGGGGACTTTGGAAACACCATATATTTT,CASPKTGDFGNTIYF
TRBJ2-3,TRBV2,TRBD2,-,TGTGCCAGCAGCGAGGGACTAGCGGGCAGCACAGATACGCAGTATTTT,CASSEGLAGSTDTQYF
TRBJ1-5,TRBV6-5,-,-,TGTGCCAGCAGTCAAAGTCAGGGTGGCAATCAGCCCCAGCATTTT,CASSQSQGGNQPQHF
TRBJ2-2,TRBV6-5,-,-,TGTGCCAGCAGTCGGACAGACTACACCGGGGAGCTGTTTTTT,CASSRTDYTGELFF
TRBJ2-5,TRBV18,-,-,TGTGCCAGCTCACCACCAAACGAGGCGTTCGACCAGTACTTC,CASSPPNEAFDQYF